What follows describes a single TCR beta chain. The antigen is undetermined. Sequenced by immunoSEQ multiplex PCR; TCRdb stores in-frame clones only, minus some. This repertoire shows 65,000 to 80,000 clones, 70% to 90% found once; its top ten account for more than 4.5%. The data originate from a study of T cell responses to AZD1222 COVID-19 vaccine. Study findings and constraints: Only a handful of AZD1222 recipients were seropositive at baseline. The study reported that nearly half of spike-specific TCRs target unmutated variant regions.

Germline CDR1 and CDR2: SNHLY and FYNNEI. V was shortened by 2 bases and J by 4 bases, with 14 bases between the two germline ends. The CDR3 runs to 16 residues. This specimen consisted of peripheral blood, obtained 28 days after the second dose of the MenACWY control vaccine. The chain is built from TRBV2 and TRBJ2-2; a possible D gene is TRBD1 (5 bases). The sequence derives from an adult who received the MenACWY meningococcal vaccine as a control. The CDR3, as DNA: TGTGCCAGCAGTGAAAAAAAGGACATACCCACCGGGGAGCTGTTTTTT. Translated: CASSEKKDIPTGELFF.